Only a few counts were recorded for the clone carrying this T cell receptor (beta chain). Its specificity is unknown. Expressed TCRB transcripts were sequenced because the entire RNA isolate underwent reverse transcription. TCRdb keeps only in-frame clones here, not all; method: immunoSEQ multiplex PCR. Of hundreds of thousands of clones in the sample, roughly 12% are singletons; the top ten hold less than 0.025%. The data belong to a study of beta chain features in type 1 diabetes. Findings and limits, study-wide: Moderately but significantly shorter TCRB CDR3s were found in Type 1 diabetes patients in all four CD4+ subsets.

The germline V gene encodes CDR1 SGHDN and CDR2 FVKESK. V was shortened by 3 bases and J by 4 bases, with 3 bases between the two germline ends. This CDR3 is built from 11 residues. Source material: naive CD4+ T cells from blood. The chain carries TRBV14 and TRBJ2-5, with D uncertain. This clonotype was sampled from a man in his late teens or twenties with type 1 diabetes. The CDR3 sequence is CASSHRETQYF. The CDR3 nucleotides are TGTGCCAGCAGCCATCGAGAGACCCAGTACTTC. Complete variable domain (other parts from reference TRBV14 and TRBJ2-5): EAGVTQFPSHSVIEKGQTVTLRCDPISGHDNLYWYRRVMGKEIKFLLHFVKESKQDESGMPNNRFLAERTGGTYSTLKVQPAELEDSGVYFCASSHRETQYFGPGTRLLVL.